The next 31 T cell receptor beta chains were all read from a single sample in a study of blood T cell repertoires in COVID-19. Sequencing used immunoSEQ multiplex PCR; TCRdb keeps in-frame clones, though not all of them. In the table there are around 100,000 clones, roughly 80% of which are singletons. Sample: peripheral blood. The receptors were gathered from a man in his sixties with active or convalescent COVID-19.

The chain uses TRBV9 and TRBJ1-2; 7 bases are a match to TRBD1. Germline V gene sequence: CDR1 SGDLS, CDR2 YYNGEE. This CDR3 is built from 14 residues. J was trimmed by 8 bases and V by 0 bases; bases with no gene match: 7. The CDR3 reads CASSVGQGNSGYTF. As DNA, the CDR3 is TGTGCCAGCAGCGTAGGACAGGGAAATAGCGGCTACACCTTC.

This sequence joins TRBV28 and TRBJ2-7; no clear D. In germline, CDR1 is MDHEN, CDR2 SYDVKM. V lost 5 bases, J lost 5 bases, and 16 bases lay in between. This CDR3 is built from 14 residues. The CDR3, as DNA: TGTGCCAGCAGTCGTGGGCAGGCGTCGAACGAGCAGTACTTC. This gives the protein CASSRGQASNEQYF.

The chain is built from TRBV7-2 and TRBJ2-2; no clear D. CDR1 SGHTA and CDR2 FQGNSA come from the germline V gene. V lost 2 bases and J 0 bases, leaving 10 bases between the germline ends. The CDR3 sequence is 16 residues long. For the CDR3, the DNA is TGTGCCAGCAGCTTACGCCGTCAGGCGAACACCGGGGAGCTGTTTTTT. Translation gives CASSLRRQANTGELFF.

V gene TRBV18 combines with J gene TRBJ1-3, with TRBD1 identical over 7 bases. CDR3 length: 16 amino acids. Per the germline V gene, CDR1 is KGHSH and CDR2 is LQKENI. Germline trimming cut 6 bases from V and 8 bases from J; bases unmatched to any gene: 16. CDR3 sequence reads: CASSRQGSDLGDTIYF. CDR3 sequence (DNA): TGTGCCAGCTCGCGACAGGGCAGTGATCTCGGGGACACCATATATTTT.

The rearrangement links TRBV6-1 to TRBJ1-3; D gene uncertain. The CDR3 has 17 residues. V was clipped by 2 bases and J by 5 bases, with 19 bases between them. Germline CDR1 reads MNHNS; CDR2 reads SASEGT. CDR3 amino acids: CASSEYVLERLRNTIYF. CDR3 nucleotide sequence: TGTGCCAGCAGTGAATACGTTCTGGAGAGACTCAGAAACACCATATATTTT.

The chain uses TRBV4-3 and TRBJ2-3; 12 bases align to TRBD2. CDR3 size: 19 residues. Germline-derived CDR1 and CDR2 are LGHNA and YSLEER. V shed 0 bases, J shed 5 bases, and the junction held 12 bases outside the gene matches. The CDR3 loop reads CASSQDQVASGRAGDTQYF. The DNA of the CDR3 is TGCGCCAGCAGCCAAGATCAGGTGGCTAGCGGGAGGGCAGGAGATACGCAGTATTTT.

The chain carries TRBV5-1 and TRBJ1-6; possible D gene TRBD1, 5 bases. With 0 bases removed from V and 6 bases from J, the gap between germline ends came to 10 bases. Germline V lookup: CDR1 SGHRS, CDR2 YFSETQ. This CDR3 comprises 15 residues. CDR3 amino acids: CASSLEGKSNSPLHF. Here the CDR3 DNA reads TGCGCCAGCAGCTTGGAGGGGAAAAGTAATTCACCCCTCCACTTT.

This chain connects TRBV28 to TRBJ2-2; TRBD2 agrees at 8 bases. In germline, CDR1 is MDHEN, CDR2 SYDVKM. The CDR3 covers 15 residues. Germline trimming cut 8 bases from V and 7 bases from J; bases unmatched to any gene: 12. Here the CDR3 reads CASRRRGGVGGELFF. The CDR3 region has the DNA TGTGCCAGCCGGCGCCGGGGGGGGGTGGGCGGGGAGCTGTTTTTT. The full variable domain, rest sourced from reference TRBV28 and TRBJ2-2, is DVKVTQSSRYLVKRTGEKVFLECVQDMDHENMFWYRQDPGLGLRLIYFSYDVKMKEKGDIPEGYSVSREKKERFSLILESASTNQTSMYLCASRRRGGVGGELFFGEGSRLTVL.

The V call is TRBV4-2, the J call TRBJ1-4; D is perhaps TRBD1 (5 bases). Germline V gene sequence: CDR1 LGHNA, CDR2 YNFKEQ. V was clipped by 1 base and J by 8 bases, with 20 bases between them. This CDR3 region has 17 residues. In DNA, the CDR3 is TGTGCCAGCAGCCAAGGGTCCGTTGGGAGGGGATCCGAAAAACTGTTTTTT. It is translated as CASSQGSVGRGSEKLFF.

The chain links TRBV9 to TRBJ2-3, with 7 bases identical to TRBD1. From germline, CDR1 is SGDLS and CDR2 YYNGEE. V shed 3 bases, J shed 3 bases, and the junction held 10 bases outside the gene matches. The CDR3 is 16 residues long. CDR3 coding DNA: TGTGCCAGCAGCGCGCGGACAGGCGAAGGGACAGATACGCAGTATTTT. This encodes CASSARTGEGTDTQYF.

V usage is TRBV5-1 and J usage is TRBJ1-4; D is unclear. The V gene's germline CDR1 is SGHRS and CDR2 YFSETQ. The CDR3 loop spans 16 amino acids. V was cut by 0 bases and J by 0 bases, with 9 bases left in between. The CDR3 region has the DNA TGCGCCAGCAGCTTGGAACCCGGGGCAACTAATGAAAAACTGTTTTTT. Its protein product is CASSLEPGATNEKLFF.

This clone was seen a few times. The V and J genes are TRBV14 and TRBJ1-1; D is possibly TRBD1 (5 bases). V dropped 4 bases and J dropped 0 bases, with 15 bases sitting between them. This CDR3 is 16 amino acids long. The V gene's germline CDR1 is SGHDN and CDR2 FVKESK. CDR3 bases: TGTGCCAGCAGCCGAATAAAGGGGAAGATGAACACTGAAGCTTTCTTT. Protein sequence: CASSRIKGKMNTEAFF.

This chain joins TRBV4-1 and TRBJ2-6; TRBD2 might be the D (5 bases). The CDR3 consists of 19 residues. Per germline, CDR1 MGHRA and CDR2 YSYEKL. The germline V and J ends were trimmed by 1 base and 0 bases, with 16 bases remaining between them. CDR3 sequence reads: CASSQAFASGNSGANVLTF. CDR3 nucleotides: TGCGCCAGCAGCCAAGCGTTCGCTTCGGGGAACTCTGGGGCCAACGTCCTGACTTTC.

The CDR3 spells CASSFSSSGIGELFF. DNA of the CDR3: TGTGCCAGCAGCTTTTCATCTAGCGGGATCGGGGAGCTGTTTTTT. The rearrangement joins TRBV11-2 to TRBJ2-2, with TRBD2 matching 9 bases. Trimming cost V 3 bases and J 7 bases; bases outside gene matches: 6. CDR1 is SGHAT and CDR2 is FQNNGV in the germline V gene. The CDR3 sequence is 15 residues long.

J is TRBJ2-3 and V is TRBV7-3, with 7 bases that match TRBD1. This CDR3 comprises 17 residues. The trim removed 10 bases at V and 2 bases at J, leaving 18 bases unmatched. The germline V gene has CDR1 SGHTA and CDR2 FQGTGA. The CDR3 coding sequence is TGTGCCATACCATTGAGTCCACCAGGGGGATCCACAGATACGCAGTATTTT. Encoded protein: CAIPLSPPGGSTDTQYF.

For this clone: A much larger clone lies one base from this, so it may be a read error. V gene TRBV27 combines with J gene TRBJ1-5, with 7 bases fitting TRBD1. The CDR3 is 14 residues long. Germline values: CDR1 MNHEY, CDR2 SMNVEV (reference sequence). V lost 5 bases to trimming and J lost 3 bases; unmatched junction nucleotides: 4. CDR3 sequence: CASSTGTVNQPQHF. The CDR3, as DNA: TGTGCCAGCAGTACCGGGACAGTCAATCAGCCCCAGCATTTT.

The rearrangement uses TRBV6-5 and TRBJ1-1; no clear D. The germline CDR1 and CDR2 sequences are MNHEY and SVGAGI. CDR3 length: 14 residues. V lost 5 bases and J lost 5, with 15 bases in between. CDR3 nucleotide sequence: TGTGCCAGCAGTACCACGGGAGGAAGGACTGAAGCTTTCTTT. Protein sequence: CASSTTGGRTEAFF.

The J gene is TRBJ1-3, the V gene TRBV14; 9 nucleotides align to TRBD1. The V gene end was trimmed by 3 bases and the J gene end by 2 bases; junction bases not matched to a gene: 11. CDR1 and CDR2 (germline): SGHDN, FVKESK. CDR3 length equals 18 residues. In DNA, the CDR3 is TGTGCCAGCAGCCACCTACTACAGGGGGCCTCTACTGGAAACACCATATATTTT. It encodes CASSHLLQGASTGNTIYF.

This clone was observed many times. The CDR3 here is CASSRRGSYNSPLHF. The CDR3 coding sequence is TGTGCCAGCAGCCGAAGGGGCTCCTATAATTCACCCCTCCACTTT. The chain employs TRBV3-1 (or the pseudogene TRBV3-2) and TRBJ1-6, with D possibly matching TRBD1 (5 bases). CDR3 length equals 15 residues. V was pared by 4 bases and J by 0 bases, with 7 bases between. The germline CDR1 and CDR2 sequences are LGHDT and YNNKEL (reference sequence).

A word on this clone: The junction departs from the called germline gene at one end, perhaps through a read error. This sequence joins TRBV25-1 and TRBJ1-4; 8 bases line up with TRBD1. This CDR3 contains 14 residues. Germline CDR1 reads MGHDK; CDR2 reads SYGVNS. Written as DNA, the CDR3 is TGTGCCAGCAATGAACAGGGGGTGGGTGAAAAACTGTTTTTT. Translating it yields CASNEQGVGEKLFF.

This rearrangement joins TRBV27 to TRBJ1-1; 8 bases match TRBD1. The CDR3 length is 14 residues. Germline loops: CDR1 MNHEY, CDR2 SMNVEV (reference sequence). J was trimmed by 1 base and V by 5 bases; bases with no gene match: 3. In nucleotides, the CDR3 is TGTGCCAGCAGTCTCGGACAGGGGAACACTGAAGCTTTCTTT. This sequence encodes CASSLGQGNTEAFF.

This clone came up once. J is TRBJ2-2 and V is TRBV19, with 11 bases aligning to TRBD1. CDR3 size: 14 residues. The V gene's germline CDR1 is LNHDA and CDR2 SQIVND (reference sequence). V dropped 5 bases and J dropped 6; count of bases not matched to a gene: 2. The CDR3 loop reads CASSGTGGAGELFF. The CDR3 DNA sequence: TGTGCCAGTAGTGGGACAGGGGGTGCCGGGGAGCTGTTTTTT.

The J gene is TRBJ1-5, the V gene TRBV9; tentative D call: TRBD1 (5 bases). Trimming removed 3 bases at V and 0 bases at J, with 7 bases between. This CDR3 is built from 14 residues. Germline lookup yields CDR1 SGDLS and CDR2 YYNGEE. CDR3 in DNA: TGTGCCAGCAGCGGGGGGGATAGCAATCAGCCCCAGCATTTT. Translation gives CASSGGDSNQPQHF.

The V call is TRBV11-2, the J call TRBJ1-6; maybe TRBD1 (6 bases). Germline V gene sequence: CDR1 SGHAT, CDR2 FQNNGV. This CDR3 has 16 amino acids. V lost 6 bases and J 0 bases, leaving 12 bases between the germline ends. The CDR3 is CASRSQGGSYNSPLHF. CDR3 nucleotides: TGTGCCAGCAGATCACAGGGTGGCTCCTATAATTCACCCCTCCACTTT.

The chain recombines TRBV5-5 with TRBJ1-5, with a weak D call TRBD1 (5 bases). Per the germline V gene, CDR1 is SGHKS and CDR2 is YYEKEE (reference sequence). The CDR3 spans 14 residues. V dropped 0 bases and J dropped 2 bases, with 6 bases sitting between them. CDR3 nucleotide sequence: TGTGCCAGCAGCTTGGCGGGGGGCAATCAGCCCCAGCATTTT. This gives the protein CASSLAGGNQPQHF.

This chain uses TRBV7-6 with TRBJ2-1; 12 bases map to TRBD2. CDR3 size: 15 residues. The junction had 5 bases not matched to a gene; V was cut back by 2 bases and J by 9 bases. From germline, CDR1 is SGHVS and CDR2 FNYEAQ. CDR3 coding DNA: TGTGCCAGCAGCTTACTAGCGGGAGGGCCTGGTGAGCAGTTCTTC. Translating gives CASSLLAGGPGEQFF.

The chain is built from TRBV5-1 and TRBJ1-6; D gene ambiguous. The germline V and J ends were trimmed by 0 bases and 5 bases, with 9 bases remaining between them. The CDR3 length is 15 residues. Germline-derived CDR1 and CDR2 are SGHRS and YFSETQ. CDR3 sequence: CASSLVAENNSPLHF. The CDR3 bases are TGCGCCAGCAGCTTGGTGGCAGAAAATAATTCACCCCTCCACTTT. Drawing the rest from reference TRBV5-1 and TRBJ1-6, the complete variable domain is KAGVTQTPRYLIKTRGQQVTLSCSPISGHRSVSWYQQTPGQGLQFLFEYFSETQRNKGNFPGRFSGRQFSNSRSEMNVSTLELGDSALYLCASSLVAENNSPLHFGNGTRLTVT.

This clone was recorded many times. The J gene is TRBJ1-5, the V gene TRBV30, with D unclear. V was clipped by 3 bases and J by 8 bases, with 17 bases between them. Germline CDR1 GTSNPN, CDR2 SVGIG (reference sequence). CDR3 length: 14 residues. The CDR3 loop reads CAWSLGGPIKPQHF. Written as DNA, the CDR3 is TGTGCCTGGAGCTTGGGAGGGCCCATCAAGCCCCAGCATTTT.

CDR3 amino acids: CSGLTLNTEAFF. The CDR3 DNA reads as TGCAGCGGATTGACATTGAACACTGAAGCTTTCTTT. This sequence joins TRBV29-1 and TRBJ1-1; the D is unclear. The CDR3 runs to 12 residues. Trimming pared 7 bases from V and 0 bases from J, leaving 9 bases between. CDR1 is SQVTM, CDR2 ANQGSEA, per germline. The full variable domain, in which reference TRBV29-1 and TRBJ1-1 provide the parts outside the CDR3, is SAVISQKPSRDICQRGTSLTIQCQVDSQVTMMFWYRQQPGQSLTLIATANQGSEATYESGFVIDKFPISRPNLTFSTLTVSNMSPEDSSIYLCSGLTLNTEAFFGQGTRLTVV.

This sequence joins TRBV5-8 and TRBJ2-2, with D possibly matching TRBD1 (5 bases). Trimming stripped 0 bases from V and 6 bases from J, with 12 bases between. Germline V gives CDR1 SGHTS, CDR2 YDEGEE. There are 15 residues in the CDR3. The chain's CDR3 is CASSLGQGWSGELFF. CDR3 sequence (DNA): TGTGCCAGCAGCTTGGGGCAGGGATGGTCCGGGGAGCTGTTTTTT.

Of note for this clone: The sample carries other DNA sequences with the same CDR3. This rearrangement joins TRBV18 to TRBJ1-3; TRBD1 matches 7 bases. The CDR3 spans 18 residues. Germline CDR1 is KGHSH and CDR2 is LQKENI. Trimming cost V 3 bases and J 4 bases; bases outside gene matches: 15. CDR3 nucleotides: TGTGCCAGCTCACCCCAGCCTGCGACAGGGTACGCCGGAAACACCATATATTTT. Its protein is CASSPQPATGYAGNTIYF.